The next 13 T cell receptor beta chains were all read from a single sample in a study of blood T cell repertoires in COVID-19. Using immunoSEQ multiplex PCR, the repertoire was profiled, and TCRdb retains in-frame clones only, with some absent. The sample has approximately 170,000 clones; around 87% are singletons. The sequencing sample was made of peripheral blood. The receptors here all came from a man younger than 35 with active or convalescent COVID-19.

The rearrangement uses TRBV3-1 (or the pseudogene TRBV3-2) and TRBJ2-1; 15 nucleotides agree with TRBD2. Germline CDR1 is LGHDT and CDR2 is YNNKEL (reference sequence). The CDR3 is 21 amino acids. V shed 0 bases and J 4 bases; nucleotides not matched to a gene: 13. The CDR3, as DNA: TGTGCCAGCAGCCAAGAAGGCCGGCCCGGACTAGCGGGGGGGCTGTACAATGAGCAGTTCTTC. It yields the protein CASSQEGRPGLAGGLYNEQFF.

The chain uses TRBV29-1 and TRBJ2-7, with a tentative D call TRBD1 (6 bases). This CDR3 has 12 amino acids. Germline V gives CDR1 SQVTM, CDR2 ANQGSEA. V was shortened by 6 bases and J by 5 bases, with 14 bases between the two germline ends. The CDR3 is CSVQGNVDEQYF. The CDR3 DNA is TGCAGCGTCCAGGGGAACGTTGACGAGCAGTACTTC.

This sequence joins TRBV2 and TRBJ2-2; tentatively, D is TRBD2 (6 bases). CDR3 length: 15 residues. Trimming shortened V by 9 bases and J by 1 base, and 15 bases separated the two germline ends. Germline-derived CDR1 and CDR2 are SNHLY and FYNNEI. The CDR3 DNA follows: TGTGCCAGTCGCCTGGGGGGATTGAACACCGGGGAGCTGTTTTTT. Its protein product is CASRLGGLNTGELFF.

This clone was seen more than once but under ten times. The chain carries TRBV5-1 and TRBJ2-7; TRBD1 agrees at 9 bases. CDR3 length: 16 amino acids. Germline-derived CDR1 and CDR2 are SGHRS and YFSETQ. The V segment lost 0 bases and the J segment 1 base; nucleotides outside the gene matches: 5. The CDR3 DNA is TGCGCCAGCAGCTTGGCCCCCGGGACAGGGTCCTACGAGCAGTACGTC. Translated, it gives CASSLAPGTGSYEQYV.

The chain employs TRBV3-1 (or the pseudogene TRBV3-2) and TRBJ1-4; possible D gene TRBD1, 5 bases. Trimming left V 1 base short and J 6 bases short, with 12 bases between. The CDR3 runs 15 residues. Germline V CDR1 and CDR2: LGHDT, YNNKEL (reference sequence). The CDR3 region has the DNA TGTGCCAGCAGCCAAGTGGGGGGTGCGGATGAAAAACTGTTTTTT. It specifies CASSQVGGADEKLFF.

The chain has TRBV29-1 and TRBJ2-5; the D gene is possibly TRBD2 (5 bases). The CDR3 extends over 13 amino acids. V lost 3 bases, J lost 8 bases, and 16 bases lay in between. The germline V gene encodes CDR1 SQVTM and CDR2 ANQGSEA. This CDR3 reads CSVEADGVRTQYF. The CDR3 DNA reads TGCAGCGTTGAGGCGGACGGGGTTCGAACCCAGTACTTC.

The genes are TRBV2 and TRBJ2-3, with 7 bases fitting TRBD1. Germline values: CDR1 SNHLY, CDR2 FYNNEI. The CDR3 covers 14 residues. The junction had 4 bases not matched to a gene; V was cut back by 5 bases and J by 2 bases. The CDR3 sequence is CASSLQGFTDTQYF. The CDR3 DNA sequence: TGTGCCAGCAGTTTACAGGGGTTCACAGATACGCAGTATTTT.

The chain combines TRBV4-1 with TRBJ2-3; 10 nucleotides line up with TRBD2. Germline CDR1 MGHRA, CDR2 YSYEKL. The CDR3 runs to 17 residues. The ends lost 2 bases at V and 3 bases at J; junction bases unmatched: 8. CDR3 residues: CASSQSGASGGTDTQYF. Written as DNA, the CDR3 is TGCGCCAGCAGCCAATCAGGGGCTAGCGGGGGAACAGATACGCAGTATTTT.

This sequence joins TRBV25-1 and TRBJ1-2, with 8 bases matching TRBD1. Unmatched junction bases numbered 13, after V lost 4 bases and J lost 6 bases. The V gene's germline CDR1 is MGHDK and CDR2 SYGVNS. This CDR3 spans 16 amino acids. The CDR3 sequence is CASSAWTGKESNGYTF. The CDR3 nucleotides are TGTGCCAGCAGTGCCTGGACAGGGAAGGAGAGTAATGGCTACACCTTC.

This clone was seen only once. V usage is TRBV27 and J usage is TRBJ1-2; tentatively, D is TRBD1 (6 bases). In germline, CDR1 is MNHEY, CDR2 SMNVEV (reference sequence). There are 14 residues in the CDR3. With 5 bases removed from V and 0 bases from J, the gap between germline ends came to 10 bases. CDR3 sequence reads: CASSQSGANYGYTF. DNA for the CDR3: TGTGCCAGCAGTCAATCAGGGGCTAACTATGGCTACACCTTC.

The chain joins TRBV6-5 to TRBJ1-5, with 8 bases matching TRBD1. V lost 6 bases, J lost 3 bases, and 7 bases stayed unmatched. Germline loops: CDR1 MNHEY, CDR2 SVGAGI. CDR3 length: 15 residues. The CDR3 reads CASSLDRGPNQPQHF. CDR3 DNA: TGTGCCAGCAGCCTTGACAGGGGCCCCAATCAGCCCCAGCATTTT.

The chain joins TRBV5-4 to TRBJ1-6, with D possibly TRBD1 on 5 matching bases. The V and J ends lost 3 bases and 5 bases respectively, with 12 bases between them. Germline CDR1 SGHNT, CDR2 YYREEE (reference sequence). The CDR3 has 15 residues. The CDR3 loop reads CASSWGGTNNSPLHF. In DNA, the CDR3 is TGTGCCAGCAGCTGGGGTGGGACTAATAATTCACCCCTCCACTTT.

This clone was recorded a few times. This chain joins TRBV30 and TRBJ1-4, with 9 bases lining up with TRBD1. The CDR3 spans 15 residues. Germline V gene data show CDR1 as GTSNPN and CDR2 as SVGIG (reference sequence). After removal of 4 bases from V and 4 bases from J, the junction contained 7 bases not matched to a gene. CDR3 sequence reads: CAWIPEGQGNEKLFF. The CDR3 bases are TGTGCCTGGATCCCCGAGGGACAGGGTAATGAAAAACTGTTTTTT.